Here is one T cell receptor beta chain with its context. Its cognate antigen is unknown. This sample is part of a study of tumor-infiltrating lymphocytes in primary liver carcinoma. Across the study: Patients of both sexes were 30 to 69 years old. Sample counts of productive TCRbeta reads spanned roughly 3.65 to 8 million; these counts were similar across tissue types. Overall study results and limits: Tumor tissue displayed a significantly greater top-250-clone fraction than blood (p = 0.039).

Both blood RNA, taken from unsorted whole blood, and germline DNA were extracted. V was cut by 1 base and J by 8 bases, with 33 bases left in between. Germline CDR1 reads MGHRA; CDR2 reads YSYEKL. This CDR3 is built from 21 residues. From around 500 ng of total RNA, TCR beta-specific cDNA was reverse-transcribed using a constant-region primer. Researchers made the TCR beta libraries by running three nested multiplex PCR rounds with slightly modified ARM-PCR. TRBV1-TRBV30 forward primers and a C-beta reverse primer were used in the first two PCR rounds, which each ran for approximately 11 cycles. MiXCR, applied by TCRdb to the multiplex PCR reads, yields one record per CDR3 protein. The table records 330,000 or so distinct CDR3 sequences, about 61% of them present only once.

The rearrangement joins TRBV4-1 to TRBJ2-1; D is possibly TRBD1 (6 bases). Sequenced material: peripheral blood. This clonotype was sampled from a man aged 40-55 years with primary liver carcinoma and hepatitis B virus infection. CDR3 region: CASSQGTPGQGFFTPTDEQFF. CDR3 bases: TGCGCCAGCAGCCAAGGTACGCCGGGGCAGGGGTTTTTCACCCCCACAGATGAGCAGTTCTTC.